This TCR beta chain was captured by sequencing in a study of tumor and adjacent non-tumor tissue in lung cancer. Comment on this clonotype: A read error may explain this, as a much larger clone is one base away.

Three rounds of nested PCR, following a modified ARM-PCR protocol, produced the TCRbeta library. Each CDR3 protein is one row after TCRdb ran MiXCR on the multiplex PCR reads. The top ten clones hold 32% of a sample with tens of thousands of distinct CDR3 sequences, about 61% of them seen once. The template was RNA from unsorted bulk tissue. Distant lung tissue was collected more than 3 cm away from the tumor edge. This TCR derives from a man between 65 and 85 years old with non-small cell lung cancer. The sample was distant non-tumor lung tissue.

CDR3 protein: CASSLPDMQYF. The DNA of the CDR3 is TGTGCCAGCAGTTTGCCAGATATGCAGTATTTT. The chain joins TRBV28 to TRBJ2-3; unclear D gene. The CDR3 has 11 amino acids. Looked up from germline, CDR1 is MDHEN and CDR2 is SYDVKM.